Listed here are 25 T cell receptor beta chains from one sample, sequenced in a study of blood T cell repertoires in COVID-19. TCRdb's copy holds only in-frame clones and misses some; the assay was immunoSEQ multiplex PCR. This table holds more than 200,000 clones, roughly 80% found once. Sequenced input: peripheral blood. These receptor sequences come from a middle-aged woman with active or convalescent COVID-19.

The rearrangement joins TRBV5-4 to TRBJ2-3; 7 nucleotides align to TRBD1. Germline V gene data show CDR1 as SGHNT and CDR2 as YYREEE (reference sequence). J lost 0 bases, V lost 1 base, and 8 bases had no gene match. CDR3 size: 17 residues. CDR3 protein: CASSLSPDRTSTDTQYF. The CDR3 bases are TGTGCCAGCAGCTTGTCACCGGACAGGACTAGCACAGATACGCAGTATTTT.

The chain has TRBV2 and TRBJ1-2; unclear D gene. The CDR3 contains 13 residues. Germline values: CDR1 SNHLY, CDR2 FYNNEI. Trimming left V 4 bases short and J 7 bases short, with 13 bases between. Here the CDR3 DNA reads TGTGCCAGCAGTGGTCGGGGAATTGCTGGCTACACCTTC. It codes for CASSGRGIAGYTF.

This clone has a single count. This chain joins TRBV2 and TRBJ2-2, with TRBD1 matching 9 bases. The CDR3 has 15 amino acids. Germline CDR1 reads SNHLY; CDR2 reads FYNNEI. The V and J ends lost 5 bases and 2 bases, in that order; junction bases with no gene match: 3. CDR3 amino acids: CASSWGQGNTGELFF. The DNA of the CDR3 is TGTGCCAGCAGTTGGGGACAGGGAAACACCGGGGAGCTGTTTTTT.

This clone was seen a handful of times. The chain recombines TRBV5-4 with TRBJ1-1, with TRBD1 as a possible D gene (6 bases). In germline, CDR1 is SGHNT, CDR2 YYREEE (reference sequence). The CDR3 covers 15 residues. V was pared by 4 bases and J by 1 base, with 14 bases between. The CDR3 bases are TGTGCCAGCAGCCCGGGGGGACACCGGAACACTGAAGCTTTCTTT. It encodes CASSPGGHRNTEAFF.

This chain connects TRBV9 to TRBJ1-1, with a tentative D call TRBD1 (5 bases). V shed 1 base and J shed 6 bases, with 19 bases lying between them. CDR1 is SGDLS and CDR2 is YYNGEE in the germline V gene. The CDR3 is 16 amino acids. CDR3 coding DNA: TGTGCCAGCAGCGTATGGCAGGGTAGGGATTTGGCTGAAGCTTTCTTT. Protein: CASSVWQGRDLAEAFF.

V and J are TRBV3-1 (or the pseudogene TRBV3-2) and TRBJ2-1; 8 positions agree with TRBD1. V shed 2 bases and J 0 bases; nucleotides not matched to a gene: 3. CDR3 length equals 16 residues. Germline V gene data show CDR1 as LGHDT and CDR2 as YNNKEL (reference sequence). CDR3 sequence (DNA): TGTGCCAGCAGCCAAACAGGGGGATTCTCCTACAATGAGCAGTTCTTC. This translates into CASSQTGGFSYNEQFF.

This chain links TRBV14 with TRBJ1-2; 7 nucleotides match TRBD1. V gave up 4 bases and J gave up 2 bases; unmatched junction bases: 1. This CDR3 is 13 amino acids long. The germline gives CDR1 SGHDN, CDR2 FVKESK. The CDR3 nucleotides read TGTGCCAGCAGCCCGGGACAGAACTATGGCTACACCTTC. As protein: CASSPGQNYGYTF.

The chain links TRBV11-1 to TRBJ1-1; D not resolved. The germline V and J ends were trimmed by 0 bases and 6 bases, with 23 bases remaining between them. The CDR3 has 18 residues. Germline V gene data show CDR1 as SGHAT and CDR2 as FQDESV (reference sequence). The CDR3 sequence: CASSLASRRRRGNAEAFF. As DNA, the CDR3 is TGTGCCAGCAGCTTAGCGAGCAGGAGGCGAAGAGGTAACGCTGAAGCTTTCTTT.

The chain couples TRBV28 to TRBJ2-7; 14 bases line up with TRBD2. CDR1 and CDR2 from the germline V gene are MDHEN and SYDVKM. This CDR3 contains 16 residues. Trimming at V came to 4 bases and at J to 2 bases, leaving 4 bases not matched to a gene. The CDR3: CASSSTGLAGAYEQYF. CDR3 sequence (DNA): TGTGCCAGCAGTTCCACGGGACTAGCGGGGGCCTACGAGCAGTACTTC.

The chain uses TRBV6-1 and TRBJ2-2; TRBD2 matches 14 bases. Germline V gene sequence: CDR1 MNHNS, CDR2 SASEGT. The V segment lost 4 bases and the J segment 0 bases; nucleotides outside the gene matches: 4. The CDR3 runs to 18 residues. CDR3 amino acids: CASSARLAGGSNTGELFF. DNA of the CDR3: TGTGCCAGCAGTGCCAGACTAGCGGGGGGGTCGAACACCGGGGAGCTGTTTTTT.

The chain combines TRBV19 with TRBJ1-2; 10 bases align to TRBD1. Trimming took 5 bases from V and 6 from J; bases not matched to a gene: 9. CDR3 size: 15 residues. Germline-derived CDR1 and CDR2 are LNHDA and SQIVND (reference sequence). In DNA form, the CDR3 reads TGTGCCAGTAGTCACCTACGGGACAGGGGAAATGGCTACACCTTC. Its protein is CASSHLRDRGNGYTF.

This clone appeared once. This chain links TRBV3-1 (or the pseudogene TRBV3-2) with TRBJ2-5, with 9 bases fitting TRBD1. V shed 4 bases and J 5 bases; nucleotides not matched to a gene: 5. The CDR3 runs 14 residues. CDR1 and CDR2 from the germline V gene are LGHDT and YNNKEL (reference sequence). The CDR3, as DNA: TGTGCCAGCAGCCCCCACAGGGGGCCGGAGACCCAGTACTTC. Encoded protein: CASSPHRGPETQYF.

The chain is built from TRBV9 and TRBJ1-3; D call uncertain. Germline CDR1 reads SGDLS; CDR2 reads YYNGEE. Trimming removed 7 bases at V and 3 bases at J, with 8 bases between. This CDR3 spans 12 amino acids. CDR3 nucleotides: TGTGCCAGCGGCCTTAATGGAAACACCATATATTTT. It codes for CASGLNGNTIYF.

The CDR3 bases are TGTGCCAGTAGTATGGGGACAGGCAGTTCCTACGAGCAGTACTTC. Its translation: CASSMGTGSSYEQYF. The chain is built from TRBV19 and TRBJ2-7; TRBD1 matches at 8 bases. The ends lost 3 bases at V and 1 base at J; junction bases unmatched: 5. The CDR3 covers 15 residues. CDR1 is LNHDA, CDR2 SQIVND, per germline (reference sequence). The full variable domain, in which reference TRBV19 and TRBJ2-7 provide the parts outside the CDR3, is DGGITQSPKYLFRKEGQNVTLSCEQNLNHDAMYWYRQDPGQGLRLIYYSQIVNDFQKGDIAEGYSVSREKKESFPLTVTSAQKNPTAFYLCASSMGTGSSYEQYFGPGTRLTVT.

V usage is TRBV6-5 and J usage is TRBJ2-7, with D tentatively TRBD1 (6 bases). V was cut by 0 bases and J by 1 base, with 10 bases left in between. The CDR3 is 15 amino acids. Germline V gene lookup returns CDR1 MNHEY and CDR2 SVGAGI. CDR3 nucleotides: TGTGCCAGCAGTTACTCGAGGGGACAATCCTACGAGCAGTACTTC. This sequence encodes CASSYSRGQSYEQYF.

This clone was recorded a few times. The rearrangement uses TRBV7-6 and TRBJ2-2; 7 bases match TRBD2. The CDR3 is 19 amino acids. V gave up 1 base and J gave up 7 bases; unmatched junction bases: 18. Germline loops: CDR1 SGHVS, CDR2 FNYEAQ. The CDR3 DNA is TGTGCCAGCAGCTTAGAGATACGGTCTATAAGCGGCGGGGGCGGGGAGCTGTTTTTT. It yields the protein CASSLEIRSISGGGGELFF.

The rearrangement joins TRBV7-9 to TRBJ2-3; D may be TRBD1 (5 bases). Germline V gene sequence: CDR1 SEHNR, CDR2 FQNEAQ (reference sequence). The CDR3 has 13 amino acids. Trimming shortened V by 5 bases and J by 1 base, and 7 bases separated the two germline ends. CDR3 DNA sequence: TGTGCCAGCAGCCAAGGGGGCACAGATACGCAGTATTTT. Amino acid sequence: CASSQGGTDTQYF.

CDR3 sequence: CASSPRGQGRHVSTIYF. Here the CDR3 DNA reads TGTGCCAGCTCACCACGGGGACAGGGGCGCCACGTGAGCACCATATATTTT. V usage is TRBV18 and J usage is TRBJ1-3, with 10 positions matching TRBD1. This CDR3 has 17 amino acids. The V segment lost 1 base and the J segment 9 bases; nucleotides outside the gene matches: 12. Germline CDR1 reads KGHSH; CDR2 reads LQKENI.

This clone was observed a single time. V usage is TRBV7-9 and J usage is TRBJ2-7, with 7 bases identical to TRBD2. Germline-derived CDR1 and CDR2 are SEHNR and FQNEAQ (reference sequence). Trimming took 2 bases from V and 3 from J; bases not matched to a gene: 10. This CDR3 comprises 16 residues. CDR3 in amino acids: CASSLFGGGARYEQYF. CDR3 bases: TGTGCCAGCAGCTTATTTGGGGGAGGGGCCCGCTACGAGCAGTACTTC.

The genes are TRBV2 and TRBJ2-1, with D tentatively TRBD1 (5 bases). Germline CDR1 is SNHLY and CDR2 is FYNNEI. Trimming removed 7 bases from V and 12 bases from J, with 25 bases in between. This CDR3 has 15 residues. The CDR3 sequence is CASTSFRTDTTGQFF. As DNA, the CDR3 is TGTGCCAGCACCTCCTTCCGGACGGACACCACAGGGCAGTTCTTC.

The chain has TRBV6-5 and TRBJ2-7; 10 nucleotides line up with TRBD2. V shed 5 bases, J shed 2 bases, and the junction held 6 bases outside the gene matches. The CDR3 loop spans 15 amino acids. The germline gives CDR1 MNHEY, CDR2 SVGAGI. CDR3: CASSRQRGGAYEQYF. The CDR3 region has the DNA TGTGCCAGCAGTCGACAGCGGGGGGGCGCCTACGAGCAGTACTTC.

V gene TRBV27 combines with J gene TRBJ1-6; the D is unclear. Trimming removed 6 bases from V and 5 bases from J, with 20 bases in between. This CDR3 has 17 residues. In germline, CDR1 is MNHEY, CDR2 SMNVEV (reference sequence). This CDR3 is CASSPRWVLGNNSPLHF. In DNA, the CDR3 is TGTGCCAGCAGCCCTCGATGGGTCCTCGGGAATAATTCACCCCTCCACTTT.

The rearrangement joins TRBV9 to TRBJ2-3; 7 nucleotides align to TRBD2. Trimming cost V 3 bases and J 1 base; bases outside gene matches: 8. The germline V gene has CDR1 SGDLS and CDR2 YYNGEE. This CDR3 comprises 16 residues. The CDR3 here is CASSEDWAGGTDTQYF. The CDR3 DNA reads as TGTGCCAGCAGCGAGGACTGGGCGGGGGGCACAGATACGCAGTATTTT.

This rearrangement joins TRBV2 to TRBJ2-3; 9 nucleotides agree with TRBD2. The V gene end was trimmed by 4 bases and the J gene end by 1 base; junction bases not matched to a gene: 0. The CDR3 has 14 residues. The germline V gene encodes CDR1 SNHLY and CDR2 FYNNEI. CDR3 loop: CASSGTSGTDTQYF. CDR3 nucleotide sequence: TGTGCCAGCAGTGGGACTAGCGGCACAGATACGCAGTATTTT.

The chain links TRBV24-1 to TRBJ2-1; 8 bases map to TRBD2. The germline gives CDR1 KGHDR, CDR2 SFDVKD. The CDR3 sequence is 16 residues long. J was trimmed by 7 bases and V by 0 bases; bases with no gene match: 7. The DNA for the CDR3 is TGTGCCACCAGTGATTTGGGGACTAGTGAGACGAATGAGCAGTTCTTC. Translating gives CATSDLGTSETNEQFF.